The rows below give T cell receptor beta chains drawn from one sample of a study of identical twins. MiXCR was run by TCRdb on the 5' RACE reads, yielding one entry per CDR3 protein. The sample records 450,000 or so distinct CDR3 sequences, about 14% being singletons. Another study also made use of these data, one on yellow fever vaccine responses in identical twins.

Sequencing was carried out using CD4+ T cells sorted from blood. The receptors shown here come from a young woman in good health. CDR3s include the opening cysteine and the closing phenylalanine or tryptophan. Fields, in order: clone size, D gene, J gene, V gene, CDR3 protein, CDR3 DNA. D genes are given only for firm matches. Some rows have no size entry. The others give once, few or many, or a class for an expanded clone.

abundance: .; d_gene: TRBD2; j_gene: TRBJ2-3; v_gene: TRBV10-3; CDR3aa: CAISVWASGGSDTQYF; CDR3nt: TGTGCCATCAGTGTGTGGGCTAGCGGGGGGTCAGATACGCAGTATTTT
abundance: few; d_gene: .; j_gene: TRBJ2-3; v_gene: TRBV7-9; CDR3aa: CASSLEGHWRDTQYF; CDR3nt: TGTGCCAGCAGCTTAGAGGGACACTGGAGGGATACGCAGTATTTT
abundance: .; d_gene: TRBD1; j_gene: TRBJ1-1; v_gene: TRBV3-1; CDR3aa: CASSQVGRGGFEAIF; CDR3nt: TGTGCCAGCAGCCAAGTGGGCAGGGGGGGGTTTGAAGCTATCTTT
abundance: .; d_gene: TRBD2; j_gene: TRBJ2-2; v_gene: TRBV7-2; CDR3aa: CASSLAGGPSGELFF; CDR3nt: TGTGCCAGCAGCTTAGCGGGAGGGCCGTCCGGGGAGCTGTTTTTT
abundance: few; d_gene: .; j_gene: TRBJ2-5; v_gene: TRBV5-1; CDR3aa: CASSHDRQETQYF; CDR3nt: TGCGCCAGCAGCCACGACAGACAAGAGACCCAGTACTTC
abundance: .; d_gene: .; j_gene: TRBJ2-7; v_gene: TRBV29-1; CDR3aa: CSVVTGPYEQYF; CDR3nt: TGCAGCGTTGTAACAGGGCCCTACGAGCAGTACTTC
abundance: .; d_gene: TRBD2; j_gene: TRBJ2-1; v_gene: TRBV4-3; CDR3aa: CASSHPSGVGGNEQFF; CDR3nt: TGCGCCAGCAGCCATCCCAGCGGGGTCGGGGGCAATGAGCAGTTCTTC
abundance: .; d_gene: .; j_gene: TRBJ2-2; v_gene: TRBV3-1; CDR3aa: CASSHIGSGELFF; CDR3nt: TGTGCCAGCAGCCACATAGGGTCCGGGGAGCTGTTTTTT
abundance: .; d_gene: .; j_gene: TRBJ2-5; v_gene: TRBV7-9; CDR3aa: CASNRAGQETQYF; CDR3nt: TGTGCCAGCAACCGCGCCGGGCAAGAGACCCAGTACTTC
abundance: .; d_gene: .; j_gene: TRBJ1-1; v_gene: TRBV5-1; CDR3aa: CASSQDLDPTEAFF; CDR3nt: TGCGCCAGCAGCCAAGACCTGGACCCCACTGAAGCTTTCTTT
abundance: few; d_gene: TRBD2; j_gene: TRBJ2-4; v_gene: TRBV29-1; CDR3aa: CSVVSGLAGNIQYF; CDR3nt: TGCAGCGTTGTATCCGGACTAGCGGGAAACATTCAGTACTTC
abundance: few; d_gene: .; j_gene: TRBJ2-3; v_gene: TRBV20-1; CDR3aa: CSASLSAGTDTQYF; CDR3nt: TGCAGTGCTAGTCTGAGCGCTGGCACAGATACGCAGTATTTT
abundance: few; d_gene: .; j_gene: TRBJ1-1; v_gene: TRBV28; CDR3aa: CVVLTGTSNTEAFF; CDR3nt: TGTGTGGTTCTCACAGGTACCTCGAACACTGAAGCTTTCTTT
abundance: .; d_gene: TRBD2; j_gene: TRBJ2-4; v_gene: TRBV15; CDR3aa: CATSRDSSPSGGVKNIQHF; CDR3nt: TGTGCCACCAGCAGAGATTCCTCCCCTAGCGGGGGGGTCAAAAACATTCAGCACTTC
abundance: few; d_gene: .; j_gene: TRBJ2-7; v_gene: TRBV11-2; CDR3aa: CASSPGVVPGNSYEQYF; CDR3nt: TGTGCCAGCAGCCCAGGGGTTGTTCCGGGGAACTCCTACGAGCAGTACTTC
abundance: many; d_gene: .; j_gene: TRBJ2-3; v_gene: TRBV5-1; CDR3aa: CASSLSLLLTTDTQYF; CDR3nt: TGCGCCAGCAGCTTGAGTCTCTTATTGACCACAGATACGCAGTATTTT
abundance: few; d_gene: TRBD2; j_gene: TRBJ2-1; v_gene: TRBV12-5; CDR3aa: CASGIAGGPLDEQFF; CDR3nt: TGTGCTAGTGGTATAGCGGGAGGGCCTCTGGATGAGCAGTTCTTC
abundance: .; d_gene: .; j_gene: TRBJ2-5; v_gene: TRBV7-2; CDR3aa: CASSFGLLKETQYF; CDR3nt: TGTGCCAGCAGCTTCGGACTACTTAAAGAGACCCAGTACTTC
abundance: many; d_gene: .; j_gene: TRBJ2-1; v_gene: TRBV9; CDR3aa: CASSVGAFDEQFF; CDR3nt: TGTGCCAGCAGCGTAGGAGCGTTCGATGAGCAGTTCTTC
abundance: once; d_gene: TRBD2; j_gene: TRBJ2-3; v_gene: TRBV20-1; CDR3aa: CSALTSGGTDTQYF; CDR3nt: TGCAGTGCTCTGACTAGCGGGGGCACAGATACGCAGTATTTT
abundance: .; d_gene: TRBD2; j_gene: TRBJ2-3; v_gene: TRBV7-9; CDR3aa: CASRPTSGATDTQYF; CDR3nt: TGTGCCAGCAGACCGACTAGCGGGGCCACAGATACGCAGTATTTT
abundance: many; d_gene: .; j_gene: TRBJ2-1; v_gene: TRBV28; CDR3aa: CASTLPGAVNEQFF; CDR3nt: TGTGCCAGCACCTTACCCGGGGCGGTCAATGAGCAGTTCTTC
abundance: .; d_gene: .; j_gene: TRBJ2-7; v_gene: TRBV12-5; CDR3aa: CASGSLRDGTYEQYF; CDR3nt: TGTGCTAGTGGTTCCCTAAGGGACGGAACCTACGAGCAGTACTTC
abundance: .; d_gene: .; j_gene: TRBJ2-5; v_gene: TRBV28; CDR3aa: CASIPGSEGGTQYF; CDR3nt: TGTGCCAGCATCCCCGGGTCGGAGGGAGGGACCCAGTACTTC
abundance: .; d_gene: TRBD1; j_gene: TRBJ2-2; v_gene: TRBV11-1; CDR3aa: CASSQPTGANTGELFF; CDR3nt: TGTGCCAGCAGCCAACCAACAGGGGCGAACACCGGGGAGCTGTTTTTT
abundance: .; d_gene: .; j_gene: TRBJ2-7; v_gene: TRBV7-8; CDR3aa: CASSPGPPTYEQYF; CDR3nt: TGTGCCAGCAGCCCGGGACCACCAACCTACGAGCAGTACTTC
abundance: .; d_gene: .; j_gene: TRBJ2-2; v_gene: TRBV12-5; CDR3aa: CASGLEVGVLGANTGELFF; CDR3nt: TGTGCTAGTGGTTTGGAGGTGGGCGTTCTAGGCGCGAACACCGGGGAGCTGTTTTTT
abundance: .; d_gene: .; j_gene: TRBJ2-2; v_gene: TRBV20-1; CDR3aa: CSARDQRTAASGGELFF; CDR3nt: TGCAGTGCTAGAGATCAAAGGACCGCGGCGTCTGGCGGGGAGCTGTTTTTT
abundance: .; d_gene: .; j_gene: TRBJ2-1; v_gene: TRBV5-1; CDR3aa: CASSFTESSYNEQFF; CDR3nt: TGCGCCAGCAGCTTCACCGAGAGCTCCTACAATGAGCAGTTCTTC
abundance: few; d_gene: TRBD2; j_gene: TRBJ2-5; v_gene: TRBV27; CDR3aa: CASSRAGAETQYF; CDR3nt: TGTGCCAGCTCCCGGGCGGGAGCAGAGACCCAGTACTTC
abundance: .; d_gene: TRBD2; j_gene: TRBJ2-5; v_gene: TRBV20-1; CDR3aa: CSASALAGGGETQYF; CDR3nt: TGCAGTGCAAGTGCACTAGCGGGGGGGGGAGAGACCCAGTACTTC
abundance: many; d_gene: TRBD2; j_gene: TRBJ2-7; v_gene: TRBV4-2; CDR3aa: CASSQGGKEREGRNEQYF; CDR3nt: TGTGCCAGCAGCCAAGGAGGGAAAGAGCGGGAGGGCCGCAACGAGCAGTACTTC
abundance: .; d_gene: .; j_gene: TRBJ2-5; v_gene: TRBV25-1; CDR3aa: CASSEFGPKRETQYF; CDR3nt: TGTGCCAGCAGTGAATTTGGCCCCAAACGGGAGACCCAGTACTTC
abundance: few; d_gene: .; j_gene: TRBJ2-1; v_gene: TRBV28; CDR3aa: CASRRDYNEQFF; CDR3nt: TGTGCCAGCCGACGGGACTACAATGAGCAGTTCTTC
abundance: .; d_gene: .; j_gene: TRBJ2-2; v_gene: TRBV11-3; CDR3aa: CASSHRAAGELFF; CDR3nt: TGTGCCAGCAGCCATAGGGCAGCCGGGGAGCTGTTTTTT